This passage covers 20 T cell receptor beta chains from one sample sequenced in a study of cytomegalovirus exposure and HLA in healthy donors. A multiplex PCR was run with 60 Vbeta primers and 13 Jbeta primers. Repertoires were generated with immunoSEQ multiplex PCR, while TCRdb's copy carries only in-frame clones and drops some. The sample yields 150,000 or so clones, 76% seen once. Sample: PBMCs. These receptors all stem from a male donor in good health and CMV-seronegative.

The V call is TRBV5-4, the J call TRBJ2-5; D is unresolved. Germline assignment: CDR1 SGHNT and CDR2 YYREEE (reference sequence). This CDR3 is 15 amino acids long. V was clipped by 0 bases and J by 4 bases, with 13 bases between them. The CDR3 is CASSLDQATSETQYF. CDR3 coding DNA: TGTGCCAGCAGCTTGGACCAGGCCACCTCAGAGACCCAGTACTTC.

The gene calls are TRBV2 and TRBJ2-7; 7 nucleotides agree with TRBD1. The V gene end was trimmed by 8 bases and the J gene end by 4 bases; junction bases not matched to a gene: 11. This CDR3 spans 14 amino acids. CDR1 is SNHLY and CDR2 is FYNNEI in the germline V gene. CDR3 region: CASRRTGSYYEQYF. The CDR3 DNA follows: TGTGCCAGCCGAAGGACAGGTAGTTATTACGAGCAGTACTTC.

Only a few counts were recorded for this clone. The chain couples TRBV15 to TRBJ1-5; 8 bases are a match to TRBD1. There are 15 residues in the CDR3. In germline, CDR1 is LNHNV, CDR2 YYDKDF (reference sequence). After removal of 1 base from V and 6 bases from J, the junction contained 5 bases not matched to a gene. The CDR3 DNA sequence: TGTGCCACCAGCAGAGTTGACAGGGGCCGTCAGCCCCAGCATTTT. Translating it yields CATSRVDRGRQPQHF.

The V gene is TRBV27, the J gene TRBJ2-7; 7 positions match TRBD1. Looked up from germline, CDR1 is MNHEY and CDR2 is SMNVEV (reference sequence). The trim removed 2 bases at V and 6 bases at J, leaving 7 bases unmatched. CDR3 length: 14 residues. The DNA of the CDR3 is TGTGCCAGCAGTTTACCCGAGCCAGGGGGCGAGCAGTACTTC. It translates to CASSLPEPGGEQYF.

V and J are TRBV18 and TRBJ1-4; weak D call: TRBD1 (5 bases). The CDR3 totals 15 residues. Germline loops: CDR1 KGHSH, CDR2 LQKENI. V dropped 3 bases and J dropped 10 bases, with 18 bases sitting between them. The CDR3 here is CASSPGQGEAAKLFF. The CDR3 nucleotides read TGTGCCAGCTCACCTGGACAAGGAGAGGCGGCAAAACTGTTTTTT.

This clone was picked up one time. The genes are TRBV30 and TRBJ1-3; 7 bases are shared with TRBD1. In germline, CDR1 is GTSNPN, CDR2 SVGIG (reference sequence). The CDR3 sequence is 14 residues long. Trimming cost V 5 bases and J 3 bases; bases outside gene matches: 7. The CDR3 region has the DNA TGTGCCTGGGCCGAGGGGGCATATGGAAACACCATATATTTT. Its protein is CAWAEGAYGNTIYF.

This sequence joins TRBV5-1 and TRBJ1-2; D is unclear. The CDR3 sequence is 14 residues long. V was clipped by 2 bases and J by 3 bases, with 11 bases between them. Germline assignment: CDR1 SGHRS and CDR2 YFSETQ. The DNA of the CDR3 is TGCGCCAGCAGCTTAACCGAGGGATACTATGGCTACACCTTC. Amino acid sequence: CASSLTEGYYGYTF.

The chain uses TRBV30 and TRBJ2-7; 8 bases align to TRBD1. V was clipped by 6 bases and J by 3 bases; unmatched bases: 4. The CDR3 totals 12 residues. Germline CDR1 and CDR2: GTSNPN and SVGIG (reference sequence). CDR3 region: CACDRGDYEQYF. CDR3 sequence (DNA): TGTGCCTGCGACAGGGGCGACTACGAGCAGTACTTC.

J is TRBJ1-1 and V is TRBV19, with D tentatively TRBD1 (5 bases). Trimming shortened V by 2 bases and J by 1 base, and 14 bases separated the two germline ends. CDR1 is LNHDA, CDR2 SQIVND, per germline (reference sequence). CDR3 length: 16 amino acids. Here the CDR3 DNA reads TGTGCCAGTAGTATAAAAGGGGCAGGGAAGAACACTGAAGCTTTCTTT. Translating gives CASSIKGAGKNTEAFF.

The chain couples TRBV28 to TRBJ1-1; D ambiguous. Germline assignment: CDR1 MDHEN and CDR2 SYDVKM. This CDR3 is built from 15 residues. V shed 3 bases and J shed 4 bases, with 15 bases lying between them. The CDR3, as DNA: TGTGCCAGCAGTTTGTCTCGACGGGATATCACTGAAGCTTTCTTT. Translating it yields CASSLSRRDITEAFF.

The rearrangement joins TRBV29-1 to TRBJ2-3, with TRBD2 as a possible D gene (6 bases). The CDR3 is 13 amino acids. The germline V gene encodes CDR1 SQVTM and CDR2 ANQGSEA. Trimming cost V 3 bases and J 0 bases, with 7 bases left between them. The CDR3 sequence is CSVESGSTDTQYF. CDR3 nucleotides: TGCAGCGTTGAGAGCGGGAGCACAGATACGCAGTATTTT.

The CDR3 here is CASSYDGTGYNSPLHF. The DNA for the CDR3 is TGTGCCAGCAGTTACGATGGGACAGGGTATAATTCACCCCTCCACTTT. The chain uses TRBV6-5 and TRBJ1-6, with 9 bases identical to TRBD1. V shed 2 bases and J 4 bases; nucleotides not matched to a gene: 3. Germline CDR1 MNHEY, CDR2 SVGAGI. CDR3 size: 16 residues.

This clone turned up a few times. DNA of the CDR3: TGTGCCAGCAGCTTAACATATACAGGAATAGGCGGCAATCAGCCCCAGCATTTT. This translates into CASSLTYTGIGGNQPQHF. J is TRBJ1-5 and V is TRBV7-2, with D possibly matching TRBD1 (5 bases). This CDR3 is 18 amino acids long. CDR1 SGHTA and CDR2 FQGNSA come from the germline V gene. Trimming left V 2 bases short and J 2 bases short, with 19 bases between.

In this sample, this clone turned up a few times. This chain uses TRBV28 with TRBJ1-2; D is unclear. Between the trimmed V and J ends, which lost 6 bases and 1 base, there was a span of 12 bases. The CDR3 length is 14 residues. Germline V lookup: CDR1 MDHEN, CDR2 SYDVKM. This chain's CDR3 is CASSPGELNYGYTF. CDR3 coding DNA: TGTGCCAGCAGCCCTGGGGAGCTTAACTATGGCTACACCTTC.

This chain joins TRBV5-3 and TRBJ2-3; perhaps TRBD1 as D (6 bases). TRBV5-3 is labeled an ORF, and its function is uncertain. CDR3 length: 16 amino acids. Deletions cut 4 bases from V and 6 bases from J, with 21 bases between. The CDR3 loop reads CARSVPRTVPRDTQYF. The CDR3 DNA is TGTGCCAGAAGCGTTCCACGGACAGTGCCTCGGGATACGCAGTATTTT.

V gene TRBV5-1 combines with J gene TRBJ2-3, with 7 positions matching TRBD2. Germline loops: CDR1 SGHRS, CDR2 YFSETQ. Unmatched junction bases numbered 6, after V lost 3 bases and J lost 2 bases. The CDR3 has 15 residues. The CDR3 sequence is CASSSTGGPTDTQYF. The CDR3 DNA follows: TGCGCCAGCAGCTCGACGGGAGGTCCCACAGATACGCAGTATTTT.

The chain has TRBV29-1 and TRBJ1-1; D call uncertain. Germline loops: CDR1 SQVTM, CDR2 ANQGSEA. The CDR3 covers 12 residues. V was clipped by 5 bases and J by 1 base, with 8 bases between them. CDR3 coding DNA: TGCAGCGTTACCACAGAGAACACTGAAGCTTTCTTT. Its translation is CSVTTENTEAFF.

The chain employs TRBV9 and TRBJ2-3; maybe TRBD2 (5 bases). Per the germline V gene, CDR1 is SGDLS and CDR2 is YYNGEE. The CDR3 extends over 15 amino acids. V was cut by 3 bases and J by 6 bases, with 17 bases left in between. The CDR3 nucleotides are TGTGCCAGCAGCGAGGACTCCCTCACGGGGGATACGCAGTATTTT. Residues: CASSEDSLTGDTQYF.

The chain carries TRBV4-3 and TRBJ1-1; D is possibly TRBD1 (5 bases). Trimming left V 0 bases short and J 4 bases short, with 12 bases between. This CDR3 has 15 residues. Germline CDR1 is LGHNA and CDR2 is YSLEER. CDR3 bases: TGCGCCAGCAGCCAAGATCAGGGTGCCGGCACTGAAGCTTTCTTT. Translating gives CASSQDQGAGTEAFF.

In the case of this clone: Other DNA sequences in the sample encode the same CDR3. This chain joins TRBV11-3 and TRBJ2-1; possible D gene TRBD2, 5 bases. This CDR3 has 13 residues. Trimming cost V 1 base and J 9 bases, with 10 bases left between them. Germline loops: CDR1 SGHNT, CDR2 YENEEA. Here the CDR3 reads CASSLGRGGEQFF. In DNA form, the CDR3 reads TGTGCCAGCAGCTTAGGCCGGGGTGGTGAGCAGTTCTTC. Variable domain in full (rest from reference TRBV11-3 and TRBJ2-1): EAGVVQSPRYKIIEKKQPVAFWCNPISGHNTLYWYLQNLGQGPELLIRYENEEAVDDSQLPKDRFSAERLKGVDSTLKIQPAELGDSAVYLCASSLGRGGEQFFGPGTRLTVL.